Below, one TCR beta chain is given with its context. Per the original data handling: Estimated nucleated cell counts came from reference gene primer amplification. TCRdb's table, derived via immunoSEQ multiplex PCR, lists solely in-frame clones and lacks some. The V and J calls and clone size were taken over from that table, and D and trimming were inferred from the DNA. The sample contains about 190,000 clones, 82% of which appear only once. This sample is part of a study of blood T cell repertoires in COVID-19. About the research overall: Researchers got acute and convalescent COVID-19 samples from the United States, Italy and Spain. T cells, B-cell-depleted T cells, or PBMCs supplied cDNA or gDNA.

The CDR3 spans 15 residues. Between the trimmed V and J ends, which lost 5 bases and 7 bases, there was a span of 18 bases. Per the germline V gene, CDR1 is LNHNV and CDR2 is YYDKDF (reference sequence). The sample comprised peripheral blood. The chain links TRBV15 to TRBJ1-3, with a tentative D call TRBD1 (5 bases). The TCR was taken from an elderly woman with active or convalescent COVID-19. The CDR3: CATSDGGGSVNTIYF. The CDR3 DNA is TGTGCCACCAGCGATGGGGGGGGATCAGTCAACACCATATATTTT.